This T cell receptor beta chain originates from a study of cytomegalovirus exposure and HLA in healthy donors. In the case of this clone: Its antigen is unknown.

The PCR made use of 60 Vbeta and 13 Jbeta primers. The data were produced by immunoSEQ multiplex PCR, yet TCRdb's version contains in-frame clones alone and is incomplete. The sample lists 85,000 to 110,000 clones, about 71% occurring once. This CDR3 has 17 amino acids. Per the germline V gene, CDR1 is SGHTA and CDR2 is FQGNSA. Trimming removed 5 bases at V and 7 bases at J, with 25 bases between. Study conclusions and caveats: Later analysis demonstrated an association between a missense DCLRE1C variant and TCR beta V- and J-gene trimming. Immune exposure data for these donors was limited to CMV serostatus. It was confirmed in vitro that a few of the CMV-associated chains were specific for CMV antigens.

The receptor was derived from a woman between 50 and 59 years old in good health and CMV-seronegative. The genes are TRBV7-2 and TRBJ2-3; maybe TRBD2 (6 bases). The sequenced material came from PBMCs. Here the CDR3 DNA reads TGTGCCAGCAGCCAAGAGGCGGGGAACTGGGGTGGTAATACGCAGTATTTT. This translates into CASSQEAGNWGGNTQYF.